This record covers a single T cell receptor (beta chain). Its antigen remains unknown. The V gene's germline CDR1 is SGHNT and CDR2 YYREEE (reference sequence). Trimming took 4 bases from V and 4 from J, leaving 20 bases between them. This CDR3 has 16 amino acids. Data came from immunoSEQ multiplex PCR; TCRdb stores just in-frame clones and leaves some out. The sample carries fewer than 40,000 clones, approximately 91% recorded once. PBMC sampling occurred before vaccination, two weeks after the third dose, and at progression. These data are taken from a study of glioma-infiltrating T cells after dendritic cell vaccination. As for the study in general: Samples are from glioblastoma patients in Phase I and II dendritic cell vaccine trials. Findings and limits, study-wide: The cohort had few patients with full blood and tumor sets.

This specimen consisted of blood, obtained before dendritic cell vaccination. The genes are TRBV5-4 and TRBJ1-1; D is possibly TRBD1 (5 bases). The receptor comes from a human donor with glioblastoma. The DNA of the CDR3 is TGTGCCAGCAGCCCGGGGGGTGCTTCGGGGGGCACTGAAGCTTTCTTT. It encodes CASSPGGASGGTEAFF. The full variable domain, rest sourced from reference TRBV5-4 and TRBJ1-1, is ETGVTQSPTHLIKTRGQQVTLRCSSQSGHNTVSWYQQALGQGPQFIFQYYREEENGRGNFPPRFSGLQFPNYSSELNVNALELDDSALYLCASSPGGASGGTEAFFGQGTRLTVV.